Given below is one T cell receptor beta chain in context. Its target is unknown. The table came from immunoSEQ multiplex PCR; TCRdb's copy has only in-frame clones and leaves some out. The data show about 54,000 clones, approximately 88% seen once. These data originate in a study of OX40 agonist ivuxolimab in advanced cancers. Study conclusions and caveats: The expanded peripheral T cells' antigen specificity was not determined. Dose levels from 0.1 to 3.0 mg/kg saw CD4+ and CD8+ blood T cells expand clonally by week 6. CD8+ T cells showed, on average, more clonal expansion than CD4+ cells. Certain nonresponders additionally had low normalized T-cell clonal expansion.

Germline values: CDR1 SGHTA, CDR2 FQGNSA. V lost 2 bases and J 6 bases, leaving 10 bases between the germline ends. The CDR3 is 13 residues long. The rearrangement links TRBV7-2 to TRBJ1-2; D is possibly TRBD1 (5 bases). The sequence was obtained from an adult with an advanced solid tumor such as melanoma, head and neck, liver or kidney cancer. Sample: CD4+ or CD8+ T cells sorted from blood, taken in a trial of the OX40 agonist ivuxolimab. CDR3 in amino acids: CASSLYRNNGYTF. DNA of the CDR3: TGTGCCAGCAGCTTATACAGGAATAATGGCTACACCTTC.